This TCR beta chain comes out of a study of blood T cell repertoires in COVID-19 (dated by TCRdb to 2020 to 2021). Notes on the research overall: Samples from collaborators originated in the United States, Italy and Spain and spanned both the acute and convalescent phases of COVID-19. Where HLA class I and class II types were available, the types were taken from metadata supplied by the sample provider, not from assay-based typing. Nearly every sample came with metadata listing a de-identified subject ID, COVID-19 status, age in years and sex. Deeply sampled blood TCRbeta repertoires from subjects exposed to, actively infected with, or recovered from COVID-19 were included in the dataset. The material from the prospective study consisted of cDNA or gDNA derived from T cells, B-cell-depleted T cells, or PBMCs. The repertoires were released in a freely available public database intended as a resource for research on the immune response to SARS-CoV-2. The samples were drawn from the first 160 participants of the ongoing ImmuneRACE study and from over 950 subjects provided by 6 global collaborators. Study-wide findings and limitations: How much clinical and demographic metadata was included differed by source and by participant, and the metadata was provided uncurated.

About this clone itself: Its antigen is unknown. Base qualities are not provided; no much larger clone lies one nucleotide away.

TCRbeta CDR3 regions were amplified from genomic DNA using the immunoSEQ Assay, a bias-controlled multiplex PCR. For the original study's pipeline: Nucleated cell counts per sample were estimated from amplification of reference gene primers within the assay. Sequence reads were collapsed and filtered to measure the absolute abundance of every unique TCRbeta CDR3 rearrangement. For each sample, productive Simpson clonality was calculated as the square root of Simpson's diversity index across productive rearrangements. TCRdb limited this immuneACCESS table to in-frame rearrangements with V and J called. A share of clones is missing; checked studies link under half to unresolved V genes, and the rest is unexplained. V and J calls and clone size come straight from that table; D and trimming were deduced from the DNA. This sample has about 190,000 clones in its table, and 80% of those were observed once. The ten largest clones capture under 8% of the sample.

Collaborating institutions collected whole blood in K2EDTA tubes following their own protocols. For TCRbeta analysis, collaborators shipped samples as frozen whole blood, isolated PBMCs, or DNA extracted from either of those sample types. The clonotype originates from a man aged 55 to 70 with acute or convalescent COVID-19. The sequencing sample was made of peripheral blood.

The CDR3 protein sequence reads: CASSPPPGGEQYF. The DNA sequence is as follows: TGTGCCAGCTCACCACCCCCAGGGGGGGAGCAGTACTTC. This sequence uses TRBV18 and TRBJ2-7; the D gene is perhaps TRBD1, from 7 matching bases. Trimming at the junction amounts to 0 bases on V and 7 bases on J, and the germline ends lie 10 bases apart. There are 13 amino acids in the CDR3, from cysteine to phenylalanine inclusive. Left in the record is the CDR3 DNA by itself, 39 bases read in frame from the first base. CDR1 and CDR2 were assigned from the germline V gene as KGHSH and LQKENI.